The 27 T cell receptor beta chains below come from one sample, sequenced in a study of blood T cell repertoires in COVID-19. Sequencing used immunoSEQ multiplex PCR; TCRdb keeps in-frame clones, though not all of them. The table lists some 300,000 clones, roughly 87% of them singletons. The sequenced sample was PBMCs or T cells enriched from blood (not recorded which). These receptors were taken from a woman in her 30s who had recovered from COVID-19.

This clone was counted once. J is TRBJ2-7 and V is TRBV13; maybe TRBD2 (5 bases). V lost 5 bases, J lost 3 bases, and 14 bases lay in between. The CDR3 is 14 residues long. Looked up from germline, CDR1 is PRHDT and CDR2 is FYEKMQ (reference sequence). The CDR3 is CASSDPRVGYEQYF. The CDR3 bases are TGTGCCAGCAGCGATCCGAGGGTGGGCTACGAGCAGTACTTC.

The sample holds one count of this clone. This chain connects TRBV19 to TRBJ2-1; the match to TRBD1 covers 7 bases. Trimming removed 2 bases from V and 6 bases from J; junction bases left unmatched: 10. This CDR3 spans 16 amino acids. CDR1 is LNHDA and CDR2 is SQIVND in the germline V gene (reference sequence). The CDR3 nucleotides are TGTGCCAGTAGTATAAACACAGGGGTCCTCGGCAATGAGCAGTTCTTC. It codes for CASSINTGVLGNEQFF. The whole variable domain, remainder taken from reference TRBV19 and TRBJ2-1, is DGGITQSPKYLFRKEGQNVTLSCEQNLNHDAMYWYRQDPGQGLRLIYYSQIVNDFQKGDIAEGYSVSREKKESFPLTVTSAQKNPTAFYLCASSINTGVLGNEQFFGPGTRLTVL.

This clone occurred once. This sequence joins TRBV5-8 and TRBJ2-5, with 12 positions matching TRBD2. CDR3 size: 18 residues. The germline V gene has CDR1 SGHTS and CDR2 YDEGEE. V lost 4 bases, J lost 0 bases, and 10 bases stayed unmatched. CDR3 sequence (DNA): TGTGCCAGCAGCGCCAAGATTCTAGCGGGAGGGCACCAAGAGACCCAGTACTTC. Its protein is CASSAKILAGGHQETQYF.

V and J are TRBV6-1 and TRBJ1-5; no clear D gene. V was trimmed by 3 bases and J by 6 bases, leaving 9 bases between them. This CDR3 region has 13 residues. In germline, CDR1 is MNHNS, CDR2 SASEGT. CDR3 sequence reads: CASSDAGLQPQHF. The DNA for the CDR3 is TGTGCCAGCAGTGACGCAGGCCTTCAGCCCCAGCATTTT.

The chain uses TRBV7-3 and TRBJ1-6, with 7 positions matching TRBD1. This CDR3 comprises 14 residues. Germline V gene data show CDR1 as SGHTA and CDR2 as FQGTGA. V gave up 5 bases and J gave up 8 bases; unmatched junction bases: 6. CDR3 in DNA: TGTGCCAGCAGCCCCGGGACAGTTGATTCACCCCTCCACTTT. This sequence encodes CASSPGTVDSPLHF.

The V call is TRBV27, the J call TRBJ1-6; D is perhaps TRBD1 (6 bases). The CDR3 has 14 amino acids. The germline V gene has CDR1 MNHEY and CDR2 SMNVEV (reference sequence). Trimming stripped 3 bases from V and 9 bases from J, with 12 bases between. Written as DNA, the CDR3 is TGTGCCAGCAGTTTCGGGGGGCTCGGTTCACCCCTCCACTTT. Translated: CASSFGGLGSPLHF.

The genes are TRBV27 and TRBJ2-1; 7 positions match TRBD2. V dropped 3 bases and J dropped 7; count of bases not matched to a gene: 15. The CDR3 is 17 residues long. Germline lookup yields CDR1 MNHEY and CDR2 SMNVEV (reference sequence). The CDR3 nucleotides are TGTGCCAGCAGTTTCCGAGGCATGACTAGCCGAAGGAATGAGCAGTTCTTC. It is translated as CASSFRGMTSRRNEQFF.

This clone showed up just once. CDR3 sequence reads: CASRLRATNEKLFF. The CDR3 DNA reads TGTGCCAGCAGGCTGAGGGCAACTAATGAAAAACTGTTTTTT. V and J are TRBV28 and TRBJ1-4; no firm D call. Trimming left V 6 bases short and J 0 bases short, with 8 bases between. Germline values: CDR1 MDHEN, CDR2 SYDVKM. The CDR3 is 14 residues long.

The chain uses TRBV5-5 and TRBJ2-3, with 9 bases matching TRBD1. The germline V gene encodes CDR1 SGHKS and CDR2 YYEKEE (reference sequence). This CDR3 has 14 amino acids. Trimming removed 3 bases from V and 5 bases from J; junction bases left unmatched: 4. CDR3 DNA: TGTGCCAGCAGCTCTCCGGGACAGGGAGATACGCAGTATTTT. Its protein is CASSSPGQGDTQYF.

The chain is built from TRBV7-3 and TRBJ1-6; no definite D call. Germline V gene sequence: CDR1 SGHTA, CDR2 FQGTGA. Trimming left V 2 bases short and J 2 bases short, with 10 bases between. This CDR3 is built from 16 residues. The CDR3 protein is CASSLAAATYNSPLHF. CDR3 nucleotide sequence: TGTGCCAGCAGCTTAGCGGCAGCTACCTATAATTCACCCCTCCACTTT.

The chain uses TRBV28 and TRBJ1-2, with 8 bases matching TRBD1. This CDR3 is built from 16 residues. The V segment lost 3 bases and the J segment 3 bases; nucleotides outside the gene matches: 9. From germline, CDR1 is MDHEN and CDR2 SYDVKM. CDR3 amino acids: CASSFLPGQEDYGYTF. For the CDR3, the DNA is TGTGCCAGCAGTTTTCTCCCGGGACAGGAAGACTATGGCTACACCTTC.

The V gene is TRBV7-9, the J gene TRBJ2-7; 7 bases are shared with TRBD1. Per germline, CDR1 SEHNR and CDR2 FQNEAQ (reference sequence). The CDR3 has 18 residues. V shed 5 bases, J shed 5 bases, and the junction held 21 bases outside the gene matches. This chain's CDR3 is CASSVKFSGPRQGDEQYF. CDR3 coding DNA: TGTGCCAGCAGCGTTAAGTTTTCCGGCCCTCGACAGGGAGACGAGCAGTACTTC.

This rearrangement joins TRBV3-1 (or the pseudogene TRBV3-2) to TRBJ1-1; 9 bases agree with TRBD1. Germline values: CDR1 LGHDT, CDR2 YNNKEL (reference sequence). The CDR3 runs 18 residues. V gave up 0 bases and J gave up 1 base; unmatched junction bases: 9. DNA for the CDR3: TGTGCCAGCAGCCAAGAGTTTCGCATGGGACAGGGGAACACTGAAGCTTTCTTT. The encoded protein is CASSQEFRMGQGNTEAFF.

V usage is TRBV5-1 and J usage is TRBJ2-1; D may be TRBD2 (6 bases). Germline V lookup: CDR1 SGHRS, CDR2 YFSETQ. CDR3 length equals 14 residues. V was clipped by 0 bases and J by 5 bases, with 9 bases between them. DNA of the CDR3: TGCGCCAGCAGCTTGGCGGGAGTCAACAATGAGCAGTTCTTC. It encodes CASSLAGVNNEQFF. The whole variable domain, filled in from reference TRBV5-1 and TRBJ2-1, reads KAGVTQTPRYLIKTRGQQVTLSCSPISGHRSVSWYQQTPGQGLQFLFEYFSETQRNKGNFPGRFSGRQFSNSRSEMNVSTLELGDSALYLCASSLAGVNNEQFFGPGTRLTVL.

The CDR3 nucleotides read TGTGCCTGGAGGCGACATGGACAAAATCAGCCCCAGCATTTT. Amino acid sequence: CAWRRHGQNQPQHF. The chain carries TRBV30 and TRBJ1-5; a possible D gene is TRBD1 (5 bases). The V gene's germline CDR1 is GTSNPN and CDR2 SVGIG (reference sequence). Trimming took 3 bases from V and 4 from J, leaving 13 bases between them. The CDR3 is 14 amino acids.

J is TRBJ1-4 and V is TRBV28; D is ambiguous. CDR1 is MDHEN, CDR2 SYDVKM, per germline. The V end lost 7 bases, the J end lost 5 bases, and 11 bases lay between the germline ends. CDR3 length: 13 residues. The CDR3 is CASTRGGNEKLFF. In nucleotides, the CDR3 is TGTGCCAGCACCCGGGGAGGAAATGAAAAACTGTTTTTT.

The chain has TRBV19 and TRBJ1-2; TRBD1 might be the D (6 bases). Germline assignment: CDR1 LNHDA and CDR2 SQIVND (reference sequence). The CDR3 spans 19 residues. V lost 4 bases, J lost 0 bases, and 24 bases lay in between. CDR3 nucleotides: TGTGCCAGTAGTACTTCCGGGACAACGTATCTATTATCTAACTATGGCTACACCTTC. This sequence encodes CASSTSGTTYLLSNYGYTF.

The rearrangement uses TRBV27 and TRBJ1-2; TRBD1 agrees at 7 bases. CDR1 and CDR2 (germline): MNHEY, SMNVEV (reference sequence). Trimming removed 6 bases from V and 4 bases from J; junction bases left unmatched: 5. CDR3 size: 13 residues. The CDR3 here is CASSSTGVYGYTF. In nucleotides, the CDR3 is TGTGCCAGCAGCTCTACAGGGGTCTATGGCTACACCTTC.

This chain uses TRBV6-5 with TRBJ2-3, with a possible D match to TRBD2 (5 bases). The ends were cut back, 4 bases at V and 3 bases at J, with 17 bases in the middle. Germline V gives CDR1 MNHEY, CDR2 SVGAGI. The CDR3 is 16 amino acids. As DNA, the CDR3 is TGTGCCAGCAGTTTTAGGGCGTCTAGCCCGACAGATACGCAGTATTTT. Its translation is CASSFRASSPTDTQYF.

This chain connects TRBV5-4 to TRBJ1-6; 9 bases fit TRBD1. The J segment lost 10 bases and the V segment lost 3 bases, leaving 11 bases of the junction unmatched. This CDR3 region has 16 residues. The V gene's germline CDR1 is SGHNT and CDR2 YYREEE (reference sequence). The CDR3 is CASSSPTGDRASPLHF. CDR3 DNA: TGTGCCAGCAGCTCCCCCACCGGGGACAGGGCCTCACCCCTCCACTTT.

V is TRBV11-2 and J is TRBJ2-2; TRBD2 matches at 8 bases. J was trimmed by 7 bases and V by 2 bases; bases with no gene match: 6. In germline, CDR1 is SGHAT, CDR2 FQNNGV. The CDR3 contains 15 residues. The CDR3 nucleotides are TGTGCCAGCAGCTTACTATCGGGAGGGAACGGGGAGCTGTTTTTT. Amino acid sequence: CASSLLSGGNGELFF.

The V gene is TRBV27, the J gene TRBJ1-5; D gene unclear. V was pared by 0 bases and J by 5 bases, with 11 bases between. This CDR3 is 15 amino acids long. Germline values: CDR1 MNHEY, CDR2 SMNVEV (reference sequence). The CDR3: CASSLSGRFYQPQHF. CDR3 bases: TGTGCCAGCAGTTTATCTGGCAGGTTTTATCAGCCCCAGCATTTT.

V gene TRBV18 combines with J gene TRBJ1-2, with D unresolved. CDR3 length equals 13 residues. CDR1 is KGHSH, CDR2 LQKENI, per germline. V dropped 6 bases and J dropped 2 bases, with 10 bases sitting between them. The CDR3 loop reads CASSPQENYGYTF. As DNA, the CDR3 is TGTGCCAGCTCCCCCCAGGAAAACTATGGCTACACCTTC.

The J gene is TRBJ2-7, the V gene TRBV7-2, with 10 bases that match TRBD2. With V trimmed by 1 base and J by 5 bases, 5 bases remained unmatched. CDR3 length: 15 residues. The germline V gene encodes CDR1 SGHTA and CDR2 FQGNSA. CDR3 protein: CASSLDQRGGDEQYF. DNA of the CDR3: TGTGCCAGCAGCTTAGACCAGCGGGGGGGTGACGAGCAGTACTTC.

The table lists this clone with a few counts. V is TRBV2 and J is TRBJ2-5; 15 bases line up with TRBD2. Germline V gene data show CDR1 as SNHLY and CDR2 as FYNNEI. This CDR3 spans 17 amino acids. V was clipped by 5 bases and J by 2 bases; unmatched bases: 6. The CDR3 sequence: CASSSGTSGRRQETQYF. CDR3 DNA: TGTGCCAGCAGTTCCGGGACTAGCGGGAGGAGGCAAGAGACCCAGTACTTC.

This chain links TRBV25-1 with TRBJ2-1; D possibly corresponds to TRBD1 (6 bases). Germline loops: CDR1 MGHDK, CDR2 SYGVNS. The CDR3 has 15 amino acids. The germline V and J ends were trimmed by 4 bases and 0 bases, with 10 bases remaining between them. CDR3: CASSARQASYNEQFF. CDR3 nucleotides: TGTGCCAGCAGTGCGAGACAGGCCTCCTACAATGAGCAGTTCTTC.

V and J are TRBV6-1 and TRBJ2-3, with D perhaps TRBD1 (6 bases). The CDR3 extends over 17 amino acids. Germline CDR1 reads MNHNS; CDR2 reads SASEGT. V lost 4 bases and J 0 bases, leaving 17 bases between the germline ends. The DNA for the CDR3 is TGTGCCAGCAGTGGGTCAATCAGGGGTATTAGCACAGATACGCAGTATTTT. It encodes CASSGSIRGISTDTQYF.